The 20 T cell receptor beta chains below come from one sample, sequenced in a study of T cells in Graves' hyperthyroidism and ophthalmopathy. Regions amplified from RNA transcripts were the TCR beta CDR3 regions. HTBI primers were used for first-round RT-PCR of the TCR CDR3. TCRdb processed the multiplex PCR reads anew with MiXCR; each CDR3 protein has one entry. The sample holds a few hundred thousand distinct CDR3 sequences, more than 12% seen once. Material for sequencing was blood. The receptor set was obtained from a woman aged 25 to 39 with Graves' hyperthyroidism.

This clonotype was counted only a few times. Relative to the germline gene, one junction end is altered; a read error may explain this. The chain employs TRBV5-1 and TRBJ2-7, with a possible D match to TRBD2 (6 bases). This CDR3 contains 15 residues. Germline CDR1 and CDR2: SGHRS and YFSETQ. The CDR3 loop reads CTSSRSGEESYEQYF. The CDR3 DNA is TGCACCAGCAGCCGATCGGGGGAGGAGTCCTACGAGCAGTACTTC.

This clonotype was seen a handful of times. CDR3: CASSQDTPGTQYF. In nucleotides, the CDR3 is TGTGCCAGCAGCCAAGACACGCCGGGGACCCAGTACTTC. The rearrangement uses TRBV7-2 and TRBJ2-5; D is unclear. Germline loops: CDR1 SGHTA, CDR2 FQGNSA. The CDR3 runs to 13 residues. The V end was cut by 5 bases, the J end by 7 bases, with 14 bases between.

This chain joins TRBV10-2 and TRBJ2-7; 9 bases agree with TRBD1. Trimming took 6 bases from V and 5 from J; bases not matched to a gene: 5. From germline, CDR1 is WSHSY and CDR2 SAAADI. This CDR3 region has 13 residues. The CDR3 DNA reads TGCGCCAGCAGCCGGGACAGGGCTCACGAGCAGTACTTC. Its protein product is CASSRDRAHEQYF.

This clonotype has ten or more counts. The chain has TRBV28 and TRBJ2-7, with TRBD2 identical over 7 bases. The junction had 6 bases not matched to a gene; V was cut back by 10 bases and J by 3 bases. CDR1 MDHEN and CDR2 SYDVKM come from the germline V gene. The CDR3 length is 12 residues. CDR3 protein: CATRGGIYEQYF. CDR3 DNA sequence: TGTGCCACTAGGGGAGGGATCTACGAGCAGTACTTC.

Many counts were recorded for this clonotype. V is TRBV5-8 and J is TRBJ2-1; 9 nucleotides align to TRBD1. The germline CDR1 and CDR2 sequences are SGHTS and YDEGEE. J was trimmed by 4 bases and V by 2 bases; bases with no gene match: 7. The CDR3 extends over 16 amino acids. Written as DNA, the CDR3 is TGTGCCAGCAGCTTTGCTCCCGGGACAGGGTACAATGAGCAGTTCTTC. This gives the protein CASSFAPGTGYNEQFF.

The chain uses TRBV29-1 and TRBJ2-5, with D uncertain. CDR1 and CDR2 (germline): SQVTM, ANQGSEA. The CDR3 loop spans 14 amino acids. V was trimmed by 4 bases and J by 5 bases, leaving 17 bases between them. CDR3 in amino acids: CSVVFTELHETQYF. Written as DNA, the CDR3 is TGCAGCGTTGTATTCACAGAGCTTCATGAGACCCAGTACTTC.

This clonotype was seen ten or more times. The chain combines TRBV18 with TRBJ1-4; D gene ambiguous. CDR1 is KGHSH and CDR2 is LQKENI in the germline V gene. V lost 3 bases and J lost 0, with 11 bases in between. The CDR3 loop spans 16 amino acids. As DNA, the CDR3 is TGTGCCAGCTCACCGATCCTCTCAACAACTAATGAAAAACTGTTTTTT. Translating it yields CASSPILSTTNEKLFF.

The sample holds many counts of this clonotype. The chain recombines TRBV3-1 with TRBJ2-1; 9 bases agree with TRBD2. Germline V gene sequence: CDR1 LGHDT, CDR2 YNNKEL (reference sequence). CDR3 length: 15 amino acids. The V gene end was trimmed by 4 bases and the J gene end by 8 bases; junction bases not matched to a gene: 9. CDR3 sequence (DNA): TGTGCCAGCAGCCCCTCCGGACTAGCGTTGGATGAGCAGTTCTTC. This encodes CASSPSGLALDEQFF.

The sample holds many counts of this clonotype. The V gene is TRBV3-1, the J gene TRBJ2-1; D might be TRBD1 or TRBD2, each matching 7 bases. The V end lost 3 bases, the J end lost 7 bases, and 10 bases lay between the germline ends. CDR1 is LGHDT and CDR2 is YNNKEL in the germline V gene (reference sequence). The CDR3 covers 13 residues. This CDR3 reads CASSHQGGNEQFF. The CDR3 nucleotides are TGTGCCAGCAGCCACCAGGGGGGGAATGAGCAGTTCTTC.

This clonotype was counted a few times. The rearrangement uses TRBV2 and TRBJ2-1; 8 nucleotides match TRBD2. The CDR3 runs 15 residues. The trim removed 3 bases at V and 7 bases at J, leaving 8 bases unmatched. Germline assignment: CDR1 SNHLY and CDR2 FYNNEI. CDR3 DNA sequence: TGTGCCAGCAGTGAGTTAAGCGGGAGAAGGAATGAGCAGTTCTTC. Protein product: CASSELSGRRNEQFF. Full variable domain (rest looked up from reference TRBV2 and TRBJ2-1): EPEVTQTPSHQVTQMGQEVILRCVPISNHLYFYWYRQILGQKVEFLVSFYNNEISEKSEIFDDQFSVERPDGSNFTLKIRSTKLEDSAMYFCASSELSGRRNEQFFGPGTRLTVL.

This clonotype has only a few counts. The V gene is TRBV4-2, the J gene TRBJ1-2; possibly TRBD1 for D (5 bases). This CDR3 contains 14 residues. The V end was cut by 7 bases, the J end by 7 bases, with 19 bases between. Germline assignment: CDR1 LGHNA and CDR2 YNFKEQ. CDR3 protein: CASTPPGGLSGYTF. DNA for the CDR3: TGTGCCAGCACCCCCCCGGGGGGTTTGAGTGGCTACACCTTC.

The rearrangement links TRBV28 to TRBJ1-2; D is unclear. Germline V lookup: CDR1 MDHEN, CDR2 SYDVKM. V was shortened by 4 bases and J by 5 bases, with 8 bases between the two germline ends. This CDR3 spans 12 amino acids. The CDR3 DNA reads as TGTGCCAGCAGTTACAGTATTTATGGCTACACCTTC. It translates to CASSYSIYGYTF.

This clonotype has ten or more counts. This chain connects TRBV28 to TRBJ2-7; perhaps TRBD2 as D (6 bases). V was trimmed by 3 bases and J by 1 base, leaving 10 bases between them. This CDR3 is 14 amino acids long. CDR1 and CDR2 from the germline V gene are MDHEN and SYDVKM. CDR3 coding DNA: TGTGCCAGCAGTTTTGAGGCGGGATCCTACGAGCAGTACTTC. This encodes CASSFEAGSYEQYF. Together with reference TRBV28 and TRBJ2-7, the CDR3 gives the full variable domain: DVKVTQSSRYLVKRTGEKVFLECVQDMDHENMFWYRQDPGLGLRLIYFSYDVKMKEKGDIPEGYSVSREKKERFSLILESASTNQTSMYLCASSFEAGSYEQYFGPGTRLTVT.

This clonotype was observed a few times. J is TRBJ2-2 and V is TRBV9; TRBD2 matches at 10 bases. The germline V gene has CDR1 SGDLS and CDR2 YYNGEE. Losses at the gene ends were 0 bases for V and 4 bases for J; bases not matched to a gene: 9. This CDR3 spans 18 amino acids. In DNA, the CDR3 is TGTGCCAGCAGCGTAGGAGCTAGCGGGAGTGCGGGCACCGGGGAGCTGTTTTTT. The encoded protein is CASSVGASGSAGTGELFF.

This clonotype was seen only a few times. The V call is TRBV20-1, the J call TRBJ2-5, with D possibly being TRBD1 (6 bases). The CDR3 spans 13 residues. Between the trimmed V and J ends, which lost 3 bases and 2 bases, there was a span of 10 bases. Germline CDR1 reads DFQATT; CDR2 reads SNEGSKA (reference sequence). CDR3 DNA: TGCAGTGCTAGGGGACACATACAAGAGACCCAGTACTTC. The encoded protein is CSARGHIQETQYF.

As concerns this clonotype: One base away lies a much larger clone, so this may be a sequencing read error. The CDR3 spells CASSPGTGATGTQYF. The CDR3 DNA reads as TGTGCCAGCAGTCCAGGGACAGGGGCCACAGGTACGCAGTATTTT. The gene calls are TRBV28 and TRBJ2-3, with TRBD1 identical over 10 bases. Germline V gene data show CDR1 as MDHEN and CDR2 as SYDVKM. The CDR3 has 15 residues.

The rearrangement joins TRBV9 to TRBJ2-5; 8 bases align to TRBD2. This CDR3 has 15 amino acids. Germline CDR1 reads SGDLS; CDR2 reads YYNGEE. After removal of 0 bases from V and 5 bases from J, the junction contained 6 bases not matched to a gene. As DNA, the CDR3 is TGTGCCAGCAGCGTAGGTAGCGGGGTCGTTGAGACCCAGTACTTC. As protein: CASSVGSGVVETQYF.

The V gene is TRBV15, the J gene TRBJ1-5; D remains unclear. Germline CDR1 is LNHNV and CDR2 is YYDKDF (reference sequence). There are 15 residues in the CDR3. V lost 0 bases to trimming and J lost 6 bases, with 12 bases between them. CDR3 sequence: CATSREVGVGQPQHF. Written as DNA, the CDR3 is TGTGCCACCAGCAGAGAGGTCGGCGTGGGTCAGCCCCAGCATTTT.

This clonotype was observed many times. The chain has TRBV7-9 and TRBJ2-5, with D possibly TRBD1 on 6 matching bases. CDR1 is SEHNR, CDR2 FQNEAQ, per germline (reference sequence). The CDR3 runs 15 residues. The V end was cut by 4 bases, the J end by 4 bases, with 16 bases between. CDR3 bases: TGTGCCAGCAGCTCGGGTACAGGGAAGGGAGAGACCCAGTACTTC. Amino acid sequence: CASSSGTGKGETQYF.

This clonotype was seen at least ten times. The chain is built from TRBV28 and TRBJ2-7, with 7 bases fitting TRBD2. This CDR3 has 16 residues. Germline-derived CDR1 and CDR2 are MDHEN and SYDVKM. With V trimmed by 4 bases and J by 3 bases, 12 bases remained unmatched. The CDR3 DNA reads as TGTGCCAGCAGTTCCGCAGCCGGGCGGGAGTTCTACGAGCAGTACTTC. Translated: CASSSAAGREFYEQYF.